One sample yielded the 9 T cell receptor beta chains listed below, sequenced in a study of T-cell reconstitution after alpha-beta-depleted transplantation in children. The library targeted TCRbeta and was prepared with unique molecular identifiers. MiXCR was run by TCRdb on the PCR reads, yielding one entry per CDR3 protein. The table lists about half a million distinct CDR3 sequences, around 12% of them singletons. The sample here was PBMCs from the stem cell graft donor, taken from the stem cell graft. The receptor source for this set is a human donor who donated a stem cell graft to a child with combined immunodeficiency.

Ten or more counts support this clonotype. The chain employs TRBV6-5 and TRBJ1-1; 11 bases agree with TRBD1. The CDR3 sequence is 17 residues long. J lost 1 base, V lost 1 base, and 5 bases had no gene match. Germline V lookup: CDR1 MNHEY, CDR2 SVGAGI. Written as DNA, the CDR3 is TGTGCCAGCAGTTACTATAGGACAGGGGGCGGGAACACTGAAGCTTTCTTT. Residues: CASSYYRTGGGNTEAFF.

This clonotype was picked up a small number of times. V is TRBV5-6 and J is TRBJ2-5; D ambiguous. Germline CDR1 and CDR2: SGHDT and YYEEEE. This CDR3 region has 14 residues. Trimming shortened V by 0 bases and J by 1 base, and 7 bases separated the two germline ends. CDR3 amino acids: CASSLAAVQETQYF. DNA for the CDR3: TGTGCCAGCAGCTTGGCGGCAGTCCAAGAGACCCAGTACTTC.

This clonotype was found a few times. The chain couples TRBV9 to TRBJ2-7; possibly TRBD2 for D (5 bases). Trimming removed 0 bases at V and 2 bases at J, with 12 bases between. CDR1 and CDR2 from the germline V gene are SGDLS and YYNGEE. This CDR3 comprises 15 residues. CDR3 DNA sequence: TGTGCCAGCAGCGTAGGGGGAGCCAATCCCTACGAGCAGTACTTC. It codes for CASSVGGANPYEQYF.

This clonotype was seen at least ten times. This sequence joins TRBV12-3 or TRBV12-4 and TRBJ1-2; TRBD1 agrees at 8 bases. V shed 2 bases, J shed 7 bases, and the junction held 0 bases outside the gene matches. The CDR3 consists of 12 residues. The CDR3 bases are TGTGCCAGCAGTTTACAGGGGGCTGGCTACACCTTC. This translates into CASSLQGAGYTF.

The chain has TRBV12-3 or TRBV12-4 and TRBJ2-5, with D possibly matching TRBD1 (6 bases). Trimming pared 3 bases from V and 1 base from J, leaving 15 bases between. The CDR3 has 16 residues. CDR3 DNA: TGTGCCAGCAGTTTTTCCTCGGACAGCTCCCAAGAGACCCAGTACTTC. Translating gives CASSFSSDSSQETQYF.

The CDR3 spells CATSDQGFYGYTF. Here the CDR3 DNA reads TGTGCCACCAGTGATCAGGGATTTTATGGCTACACCTTC. The chain has TRBV24-1 and TRBJ1-2; possibly TRBD1 for D (5 bases). CDR3 size: 13 residues. Deletions cut 3 bases from V and 5 bases from J, with 9 bases between. Germline CDR1 is KGHDR and CDR2 is SFDVKD.

V usage is TRBV16 and J usage is TRBJ2-1; D not resolved. There are 13 residues in the CDR3. V was shortened by 1 base and J by 9 bases, with 10 bases between the two germline ends. Per the germline V gene, CDR1 is KGHSY and CDR2 is FQNENV. The CDR3 reads CASSQFDGSEQFF. CDR3 nucleotide sequence: TGTGCCAGCAGCCAATTTGACGGATCTGAGCAGTTCTTC.

The V gene is TRBV5-4, the J gene TRBJ1-2, with D maybe TRBD1 (5 bases). Germline V gene lookup returns CDR1 SGHNT and CDR2 YYREEE (reference sequence). CDR3 length: 15 amino acids. Trimming removed 1 base from V and 6 bases from J, with 16 bases in between. The CDR3 region is CASSLWRQGYHGYTF. Written as DNA, the CDR3 is TGTGCCAGCAGCTTGTGGCGGCAGGGATATCATGGCTACACCTTC.

This clonotype was counted only a few times. This chain uses TRBV12-3 or TRBV12-4 with TRBJ2-4; D is ambiguous. V dropped 4 bases and J dropped 0 bases, with 7 bases sitting between them. This CDR3 has 14 amino acids. CDR3 sequence (DNA): TGTGCCAGCAGTTGGACCATAGCCAAAAACATTCAGTACTTC. As protein: CASSWTIAKNIQYF.